This record covers a single TCR beta chain. Antigen specificity is unknown. The V gene end was trimmed by 4 bases and the J gene end by 8 bases; junction bases not matched to a gene: 3. The CDR3 extends over 13 amino acids. Germline V gene data show CDR1 as KGHDR and CDR2 as SFDVKD. The data belong to a study of blood T cells in healthy people across ages. As for the study in general: Capture via template switching afforded approximately one barcoded beta molecule per two T cells.

The study, taken as a whole, reports: The CMV status of each donor remained undetermined, and this could have confounded shifts in expanded clonotypes. Both naive CD4+ cell counts and diversity were greater in long-lived donors than in aged donors.

PCR was performed a second time for roughly 7 to 12 cycles using a sample-barcoded 5' primer and a J-beta primer mix. Each cDNA was tagged by a template-switch adaptor containing 12 random nucleotides. Each CDR3 protein is one row after TCRdb ran MiXCR on the 5' RACE reads. Of over a million distinct CDR3 sequences detected, around 45% appear once; the ten largest clones hold approximately 17%. The rearrangement links TRBV24-1 to TRBJ1-2, with 10 bases that match TRBD1. Specimen: blood. This clonotype originated in a woman aged 55-69 years in good health. CDR3 DNA sequence: TGTGCCACCAGTGAAACGACAGGGGGCGGCTACACCTTC. It yields the protein CATSETTGGGYTF.